What follows describes a single T cell receptor (beta chain). Its target is not known. The entry originates in a study of cytomegalovirus exposure and HLA in healthy donors. Overall study findings and caveats: A missense DCLRE1C variant was associated with V- and J-gene trimming of TCR beta chains in a later analysis, and an independent cohort replicated the association.

Both 60 Vbeta primers and 13 Jbeta primers went into the PCR. Assay used: immunoSEQ multiplex PCR; TCRdb lists only in-frame clones, some missing. Of approximately 140,000 clones listed, roughly 80% are singletons. V was clipped by 5 bases and J by 5 bases; unmatched bases: 13. The CDR3 is 16 amino acids. Germline CDR1 is SGHAT and CDR2 is FQNNGV. The V call is TRBV11-2, the J call TRBJ2-5, with 8 bases identical to TRBD2. This sequence originates from a woman in her fifties or sixties in good health and CMV-seropositive. The material sequenced was PBMCs. The CDR3 spells CASSDLTGRGNETQYF. The CDR3 nucleotides are TGTGCCAGCAGCGACCTCACCGGGAGGGGAAACGAGACCCAGTACTTC.